This T cell receptor beta chain was sequenced in a study of blood T cell repertoires in COVID-19. For the study at large: Samples came from the United States, Italy and Spain, spanning acute and convalescent COVID-19. Nucleic acid was either cDNA or gDNA, and it came from T cells, B-cell-depleted T cells, or PBMCs.

With V trimmed by 5 bases and J by 0 bases, 6 bases remained unmatched. The germline V gene has CDR1 LNHDA and CDR2 SQIVND (reference sequence). The length of the CDR3 is 15 residues. Per the study methods: Reference gene primer amplification gave estimated nucleated cell counts. Clones were read by immunoSEQ multiplex PCR, and TCRdb kept only the in-frame ones, dropping some. The D gene and trimming were derived from the DNA, and the V and J assignments and clone size from that table. There are about 190,000 clones in the sample; around four fifths occur only once, and over 5% lies in the top ten. The sample consisted of peripheral blood. The genes are TRBV19 and TRBJ1-1; 7 bases agree with TRBD1. The origin of this receptor is a woman younger than 45 with acute or convalescent COVID-19. The CDR3 coding sequence is TGTGCCAGTAGTCCTCGACAGGGCATGAACACTGAAGCTTTCTTT. Amino acid sequence: CASSPRQGMNTEAFF.